This TCR beta chain is drawn from a study of blood T cell repertoires in COVID-19. The overall study: Material from acute and convalescent COVID-19 was sourced from the United States, Italy and Spain.

Profiling relied on immunoSEQ multiplex PCR, and the TCRdb table lists in-frame clones only, not all of them. The sample comprises a few hundred thousand clones, around 87% of which are singletons, and 1.5% to 2% rests with the top ten. Germline V CDR1 and CDR2: SGHVS, FQNEAQ. The CDR3 length is 14 residues. Trimming took 5 bases from V and 1 from J, leaving 11 bases between them. Enrollees, about 18 to 100 years old, lived in some 24 US areas. Participant-reported clinical history was the basis for cohort assignment. The recovered donors of Cohort 3 showed two negative PCRs, clearance, or symptom resolution.

This sequence was found in a woman aged 45-65 years who had recovered from COVID-19. The chain employs TRBV7-8 and TRBJ1-1; D is unresolved. Input material: PBMCs or T cells enriched from blood (not recorded which). The CDR3 DNA follows: TGTGCCAGCAGCAACCGAGAGGGGAACACTGAAGCTTTCTTT. Translated, it gives CASSNREGNTEAFF.